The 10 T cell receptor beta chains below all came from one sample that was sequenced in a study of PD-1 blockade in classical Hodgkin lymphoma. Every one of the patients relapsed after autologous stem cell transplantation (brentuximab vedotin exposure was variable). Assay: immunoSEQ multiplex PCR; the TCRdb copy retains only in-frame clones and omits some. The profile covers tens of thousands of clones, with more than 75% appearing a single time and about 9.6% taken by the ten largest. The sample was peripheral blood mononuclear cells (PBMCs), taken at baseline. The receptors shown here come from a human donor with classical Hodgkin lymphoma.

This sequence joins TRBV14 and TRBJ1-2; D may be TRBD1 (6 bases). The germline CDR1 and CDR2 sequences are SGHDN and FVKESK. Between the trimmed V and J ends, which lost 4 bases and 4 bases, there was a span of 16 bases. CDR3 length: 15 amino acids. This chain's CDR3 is CASSPGTNVGYGYTF. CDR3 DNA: TGTGCCAGCAGCCCAGGGACAAATGTCGGCTATGGCTACACCTTC.

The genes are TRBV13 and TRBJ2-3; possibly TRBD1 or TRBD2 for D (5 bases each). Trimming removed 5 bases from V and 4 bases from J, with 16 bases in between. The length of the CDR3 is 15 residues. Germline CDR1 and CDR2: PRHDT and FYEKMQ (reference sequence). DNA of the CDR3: TGTGCCAGCAGCCCCGGGACCCCGGCCTCAGATACGCAGTATTTT. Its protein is CASSPGTPASDTQYF.

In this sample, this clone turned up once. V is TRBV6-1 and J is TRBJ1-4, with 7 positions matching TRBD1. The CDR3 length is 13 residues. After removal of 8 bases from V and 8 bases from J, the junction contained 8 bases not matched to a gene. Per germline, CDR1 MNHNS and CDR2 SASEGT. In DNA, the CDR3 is TGTGCCAGCCAGACAGGGAGCAGCGAAAAACTGTTTTTT. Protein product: CASQTGSSEKLFF.

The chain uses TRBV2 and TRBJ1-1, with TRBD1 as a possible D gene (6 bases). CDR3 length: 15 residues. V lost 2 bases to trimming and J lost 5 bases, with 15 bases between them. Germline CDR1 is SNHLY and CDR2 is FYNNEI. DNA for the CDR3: TGTGCCAGCAGTGAAAGGACAGCCGGGGGAACTGAAGCTTTCTTT. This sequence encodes CASSERTAGGTEAFF.

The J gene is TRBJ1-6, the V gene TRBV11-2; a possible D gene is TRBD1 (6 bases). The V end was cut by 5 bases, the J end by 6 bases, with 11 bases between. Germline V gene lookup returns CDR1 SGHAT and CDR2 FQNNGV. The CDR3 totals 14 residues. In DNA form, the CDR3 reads TGTGCCAGCAGCCCGGACAGCCGTAATTCACCCCTCCACTTT. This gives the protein CASSPDSRNSPLHF.

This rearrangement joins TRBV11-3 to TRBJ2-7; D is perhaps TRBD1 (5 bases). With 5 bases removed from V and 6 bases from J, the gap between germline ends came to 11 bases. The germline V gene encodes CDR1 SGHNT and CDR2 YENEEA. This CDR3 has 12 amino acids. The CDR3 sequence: CASSDQGVEQYF. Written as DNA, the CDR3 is TGTGCCAGCAGCGATCAAGGGGTCGAGCAGTACTTC.

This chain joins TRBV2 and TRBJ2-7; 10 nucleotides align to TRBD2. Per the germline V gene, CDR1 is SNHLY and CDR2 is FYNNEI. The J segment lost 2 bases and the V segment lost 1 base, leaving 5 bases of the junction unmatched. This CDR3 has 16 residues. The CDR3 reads CASSEEREGPTYEQYF. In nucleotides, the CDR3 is TGTGCCAGCAGTGAAGAGCGGGAGGGCCCAACCTACGAGCAGTACTTC. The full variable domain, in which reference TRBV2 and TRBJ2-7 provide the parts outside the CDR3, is EPEVTQTPSHQVTQMGQEVILRCVPISNHLYFYWYRQILGQKVEFLVSFYNNEISEKSEIFDDQFSVERPDGSNFTLKIRSTKLEDSAMYFCASSEEREGPTYEQYFGPGTRLTVT.

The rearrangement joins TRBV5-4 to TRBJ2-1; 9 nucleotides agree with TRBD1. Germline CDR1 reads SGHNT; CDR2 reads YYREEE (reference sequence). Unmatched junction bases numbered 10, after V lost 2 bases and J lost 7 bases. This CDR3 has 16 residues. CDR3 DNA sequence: TGTGCCAGCAGCTTCCCTTCGGGACAGGGCGGGAATGAGCAGTTCTTC. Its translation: CASSFPSGQGGNEQFF.

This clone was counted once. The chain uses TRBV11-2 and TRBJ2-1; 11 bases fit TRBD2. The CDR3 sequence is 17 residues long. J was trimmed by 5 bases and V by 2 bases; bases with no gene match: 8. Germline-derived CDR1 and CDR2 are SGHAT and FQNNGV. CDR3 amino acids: CASSLMNGLAGDNEQFF. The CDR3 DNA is TGTGCCAGCAGCTTAATGAACGGACTAGCGGGCGACAATGAGCAGTTCTTC.

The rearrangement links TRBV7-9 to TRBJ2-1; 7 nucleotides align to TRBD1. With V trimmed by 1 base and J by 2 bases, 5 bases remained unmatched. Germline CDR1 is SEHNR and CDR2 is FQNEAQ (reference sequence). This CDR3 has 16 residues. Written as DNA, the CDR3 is TGTGCCAGCAGCTTAGTATCCGGGACAGCCTACAATGAGCAGTTCTTC. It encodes CASSLVSGTAYNEQFF.